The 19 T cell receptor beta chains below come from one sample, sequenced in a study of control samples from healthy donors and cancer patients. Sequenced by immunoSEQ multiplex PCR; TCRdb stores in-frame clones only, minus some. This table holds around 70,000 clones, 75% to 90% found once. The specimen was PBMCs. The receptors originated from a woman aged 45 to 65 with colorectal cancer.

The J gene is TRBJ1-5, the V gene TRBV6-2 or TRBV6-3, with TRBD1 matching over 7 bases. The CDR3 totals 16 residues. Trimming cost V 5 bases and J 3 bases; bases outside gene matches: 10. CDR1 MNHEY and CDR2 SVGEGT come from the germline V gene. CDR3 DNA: TGTGCCAGCAGTCGGCATCAGACAGGGAACAATCAGCCCCAGCATTTT. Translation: CASSRHQTGNNQPQHF.

The CDR3 is CASSSQAEEGAFF. CDR3 bases: TGTGCCAGCAGCTCACAGGCGGAAGAGGGTGCTTTCTTT. The V call is TRBV7-9, the J call TRBJ1-1; D might be TRBD1 (5 bases). This CDR3 is 13 amino acids long. The germline V gene encodes CDR1 SEHNR and CDR2 FQNEAQ (reference sequence). Trimming removed 4 bases at V and 11 bases at J, with 17 bases between.

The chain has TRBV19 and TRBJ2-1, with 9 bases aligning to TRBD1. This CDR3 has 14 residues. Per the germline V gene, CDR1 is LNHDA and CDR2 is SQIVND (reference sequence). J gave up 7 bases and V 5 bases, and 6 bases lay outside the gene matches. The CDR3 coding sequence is TGTGCCAGTAGTTCGACAGGGGGTAGGAATGAGCAGTTCTTC. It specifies CASSSTGGRNEQFF.

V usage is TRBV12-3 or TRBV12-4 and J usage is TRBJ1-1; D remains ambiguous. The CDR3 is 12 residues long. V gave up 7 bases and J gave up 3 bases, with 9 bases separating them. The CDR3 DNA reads TGTGCCAGCACCCGCGGGGACACTGAAGCTTTCTTT. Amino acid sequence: CASTRGDTEAFF.

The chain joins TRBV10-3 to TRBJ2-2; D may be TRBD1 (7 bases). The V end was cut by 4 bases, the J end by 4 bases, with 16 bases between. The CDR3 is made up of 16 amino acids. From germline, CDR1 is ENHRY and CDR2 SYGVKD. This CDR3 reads CAISAPDREVTGELFF. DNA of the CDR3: TGTGCCATCAGTGCCCCCGACAGGGAGGTCACCGGGGAGCTGTTTTTT.

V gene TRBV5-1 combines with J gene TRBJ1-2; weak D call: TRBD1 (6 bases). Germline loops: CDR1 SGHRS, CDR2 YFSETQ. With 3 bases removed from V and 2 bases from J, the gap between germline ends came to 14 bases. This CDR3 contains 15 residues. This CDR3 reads CASSSPQGGNYGYTF. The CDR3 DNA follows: TGCGCCAGCAGCTCCCCACAGGGAGGGAACTATGGCTACACCTTC.

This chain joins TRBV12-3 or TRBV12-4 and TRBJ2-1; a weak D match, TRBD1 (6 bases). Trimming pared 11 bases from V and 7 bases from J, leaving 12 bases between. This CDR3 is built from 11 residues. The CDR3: CACYRVNEQFF. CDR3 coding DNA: TGTGCCTGTTACAGGGTAAATGAGCAGTTCTTC.

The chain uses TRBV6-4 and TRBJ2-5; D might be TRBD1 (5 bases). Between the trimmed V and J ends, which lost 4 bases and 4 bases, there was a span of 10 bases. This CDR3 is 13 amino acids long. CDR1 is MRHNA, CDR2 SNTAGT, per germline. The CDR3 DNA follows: TGTGCCAGCAGTGCTGTAAGGGGAGAGACCCAGTACTTC. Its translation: CASSAVRGETQYF.

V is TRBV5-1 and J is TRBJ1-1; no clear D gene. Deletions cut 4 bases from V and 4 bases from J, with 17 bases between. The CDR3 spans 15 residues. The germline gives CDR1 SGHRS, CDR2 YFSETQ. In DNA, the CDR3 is TGCGCCAGCAGCCCTTTTGACCCGCGGATCACTGAAGCTTTCTTT. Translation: CASSPFDPRITEAFF.

In nucleotides, the CDR3 is TGTGCCAGCAGCACTGGGACAGACTATGGCTACACCTTC. It yields the protein CASSTGTDYGYTF. The genes are TRBV9 and TRBJ1-2; 7 nucleotides line up with TRBD1. Germline V CDR1 and CDR2: SGDLS, YYNGEE. J lost 3 bases, V lost 4 bases, and 3 bases had no gene match. This CDR3 contains 13 residues.

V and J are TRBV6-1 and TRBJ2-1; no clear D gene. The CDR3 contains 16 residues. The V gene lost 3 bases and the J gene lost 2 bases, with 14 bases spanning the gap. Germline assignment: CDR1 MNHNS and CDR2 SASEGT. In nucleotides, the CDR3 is TGTGCCAGCAGTGACGGAAGGTTGGGTCCCTACAATGAGCAGTTCTTC. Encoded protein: CASSDGRLGPYNEQFF.

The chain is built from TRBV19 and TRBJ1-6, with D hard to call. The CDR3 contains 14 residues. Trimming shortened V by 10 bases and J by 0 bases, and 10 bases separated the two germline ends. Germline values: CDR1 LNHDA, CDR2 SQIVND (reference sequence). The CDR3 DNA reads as TGTGCCACTGGGGTGAGCTCCTATAATTCACCCCTCCACTTT. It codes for CATGVSSYNSPLHF.

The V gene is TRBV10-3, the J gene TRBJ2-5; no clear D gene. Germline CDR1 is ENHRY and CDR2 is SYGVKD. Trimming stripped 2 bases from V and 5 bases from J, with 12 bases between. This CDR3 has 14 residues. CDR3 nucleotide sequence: TGTGCCATCAGTGAGCGGCAAGGAGAGGAGACCCAGTACTTC. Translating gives CAISERQGEETQYF.

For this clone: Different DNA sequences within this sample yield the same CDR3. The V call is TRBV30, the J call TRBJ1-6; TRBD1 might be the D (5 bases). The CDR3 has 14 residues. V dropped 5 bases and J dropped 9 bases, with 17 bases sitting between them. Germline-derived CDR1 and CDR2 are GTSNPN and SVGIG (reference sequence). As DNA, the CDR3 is TGTGCCTGGGAGGCAAGCGGGGGTAGTTCACCCCTCCACTTT. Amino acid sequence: CAWEASGGSSPLHF. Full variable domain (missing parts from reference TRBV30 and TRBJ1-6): SQTIHQWPATLVQPVGSPLSLECTVEGTSNPNLYWYRQAAGRGLQLLFYSVGIGQISSEVPQNLSASRPQDRQFILSSKKLLLSDSGFYLCAWEASGGSSPLHFGNGTRLTVT.

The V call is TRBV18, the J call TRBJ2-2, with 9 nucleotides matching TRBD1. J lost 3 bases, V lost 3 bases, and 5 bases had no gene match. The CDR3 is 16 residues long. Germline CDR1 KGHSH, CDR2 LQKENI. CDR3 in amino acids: CASSPTGGADTGELFF. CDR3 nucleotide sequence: TGTGCCAGCTCACCTACAGGGGGCGCAGACACCGGGGAGCTGTTTTTT.

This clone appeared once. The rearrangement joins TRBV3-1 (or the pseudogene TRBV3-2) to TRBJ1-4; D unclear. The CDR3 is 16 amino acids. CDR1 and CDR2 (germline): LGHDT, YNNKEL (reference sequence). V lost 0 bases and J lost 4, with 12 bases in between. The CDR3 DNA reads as TGTGCCAGCAGCCAAGATCTTAGAGATAATAATGAAAAACTGTTTTTT. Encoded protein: CASSQDLRDNNEKLFF.

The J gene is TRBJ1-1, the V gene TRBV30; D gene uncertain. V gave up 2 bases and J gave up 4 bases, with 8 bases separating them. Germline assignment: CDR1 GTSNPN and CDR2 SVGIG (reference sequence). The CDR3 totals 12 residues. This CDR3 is CAWSRVSTEAFF. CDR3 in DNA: TGTGCCTGGAGTAGGGTCTCCACTGAAGCTTTCTTT.

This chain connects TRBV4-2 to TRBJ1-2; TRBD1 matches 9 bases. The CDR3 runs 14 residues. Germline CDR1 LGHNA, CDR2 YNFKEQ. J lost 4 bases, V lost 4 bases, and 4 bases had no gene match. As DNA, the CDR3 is TGTGCCAGCAGCCCCGGGGGACAGGGCTATGGCTACACCTTC. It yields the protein CASSPGGQGYGYTF.

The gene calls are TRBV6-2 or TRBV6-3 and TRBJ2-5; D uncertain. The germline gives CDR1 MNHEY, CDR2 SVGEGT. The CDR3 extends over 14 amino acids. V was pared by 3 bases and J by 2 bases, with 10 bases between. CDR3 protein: CASSYPHGQETQYF. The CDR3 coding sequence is TGTGCCAGCAGTTATCCCCACGGACAAGAGACCCAGTACTTC.